A selection of T cell receptor beta chains follows, all from one sample in a study of T-cell memory formation after mild COVID-19. TCRdb re-called the 5' RACE reads with MiXCR, one entry per CDR3 protein. Of 250,000 to 350,000 distinct CDR3 sequences listed, over 11% are singletons. Sequences were obtained from PBMCs or a T cell subset sorted from them (not recorded which). These receptors were obtained from a man between 18 and 35 years old who had mild COVID-19 (a few samples of this study predate the infection). Cell type and time point are not known. Each CDR3 is given with its conserved first and last residue. Fields, in order: clone size, D gene, J gene, V gene, CDR3 DNA, CDR3 protein. D genes are given only for firm matches. Clone size is shown for a subset of rows, as once, few, many or a class of expanded clone.

clone_size: few; d_call: NA; j_call: TRBJ2-1; v_call: TRBV11-2; cdr3_nt: TGTGCCAGCAGCCGCGGCCAGACGTGGGTCGATGAGCAGTTCTTC; cdr3_aa: CASSRGQTWVDEQFF
clone_size: NA; d_call: TRBD2; j_call: TRBJ2-1; v_call: TRBV7-6; cdr3_nt: TGTGCCAGCAGCTTAGAAGGAGCGGGGGGTTACAATGAGCAGTTCTTC; cdr3_aa: CASSLEGAGGYNEQFF
clone_size: few; d_call: NA; j_call: TRBJ1-2; v_call: TRBV7-9; cdr3_nt: TGTGCCAGCAGCCCGAGCGCGGCCCCGTTTGGCTACACCTTC; cdr3_aa: CASSPSAAPFGYTF
clone_size: NA; d_call: TRBD2; j_call: TRBJ2-2; v_call: TRBV7-9; cdr3_nt: TGTGCCAGCAGTTACCTCGGACTAGCCGAGGCCGGGGAGCTGTTTTTT; cdr3_aa: CASSYLGLAEAGELFF
clone_size: many; d_call: TRBD1; j_call: TRBJ1-2; v_call: TRBV4-1; cdr3_nt: TGCGCCAGCAGGGCAGGAGTCTGGGACAGGTTCTCGAGCTATGGCTACACCTTC; cdr3_aa: CASRAGVWDRFSSYGYTF
clone_size: few; d_call: TRBD2; j_call: TRBJ2-2; v_call: TRBV28; cdr3_nt: TGTGCCAGCAGTCTCCAGCGGGGGCGAACCGGGGAGCTGTTTTTT; cdr3_aa: CASSLQRGRTGELFF
clone_size: NA; d_call: NA; j_call: TRBJ1-5; v_call: TRBV12-3/TRBV12-4; cdr3_nt: TGTGCCAGCAGTCCCCCGACTTGGGCGGGCAATCAGCCCCAGCATTTT; cdr3_aa: CASSPPTWAGNQPQHF
clone_size: many; d_call: NA; j_call: TRBJ1-1; v_call: TRBV5-1; cdr3_nt: TGCGCCAGCAGCTTGGAGAGGAGCGGGAACACTGAAGCTTTCTTT; cdr3_aa: CASSLERSGNTEAFF
clone_size: NA; d_call: NA; j_call: TRBJ1-1; v_call: TRBV12-3/TRBV12-4; cdr3_nt: TGTGCCAGCAGTGATGGTGGAGGGTCTACTGAAGCTTTCTTT; cdr3_aa: CASSDGGGSTEAFF
clone_size: few; d_call: TRBD2; j_call: TRBJ2-5; v_call: TRBV4-2; cdr3_nt: TGTGCCAGCAGCCAAGCGGGACTAGCGTTCGTAGGAGGAGAGACCCAGTACTTC; cdr3_aa: CASSQAGLAFVGGETQYF
clone_size: few; d_call: NA; j_call: TRBJ2-1; v_call: TRBV29-1; cdr3_nt: TGCAGCGTTGAAAGCCAGACCTACAATGAGCAGTTCTTC; cdr3_aa: CSVESQTYNEQFF
clone_size: few; d_call: NA; j_call: TRBJ2-7; v_call: TRBV6-5; cdr3_nt: TGTGCCAGCAGCGATCACAGCTCCTACGAGCAGTACTTC; cdr3_aa: CASSDHSSYEQYF
clone_size: few; d_call: NA; j_call: TRBJ1-1; v_call: TRBV6-2/TRBV6-3; cdr3_nt: TGTGCCAGCAGGGAAGCGAGGTATTATCTCGTGTCTTTCTTT; cdr3_aa: CASREARYYLVSFF
clone_size: NA; d_call: TRBD2; j_call: TRBJ2-3; v_call: TRBV29-1; cdr3_nt: TGCAGCGCCTACGGCGGGACTAGCATCCTACCCAGCACAGATACGCAGTATTTT; cdr3_aa: CSAYGGTSILPSTDTQYF
clone_size: few; d_call: NA; j_call: TRBJ2-2; v_call: TRBV29-1; cdr3_nt: TGCAGCGTGCGTGAGGGCGGGGAGCTGTTTTTT; cdr3_aa: CSVREGGELFF
clone_size: few; d_call: NA; j_call: TRBJ1-2; v_call: TRBV4-3; cdr3_nt: TGCGCCAGCAGCCAAGATGCCCGAATGTCACAACTCTATGGCTACACCTTC; cdr3_aa: CASSQDARMSQLYGYTF
clone_size: NA; d_call: NA; j_call: TRBJ1-4; v_call: TRBV7-6; cdr3_nt: TGTGCCAGCAGCTTAGCCATGGCTAATGAAAAACTGTTTTTT; cdr3_aa: CASSLAMANEKLFF
clone_size: NA; d_call: TRBD2; j_call: TRBJ2-1; v_call: TRBV20-1; cdr3_nt: TGCAGTGCTAGTTCGGGACTAGTCGCTGTGGTTGAGCAGTTCTTC; cdr3_aa: CSASSGLVAVVEQFF
clone_size: few; d_call: NA; j_call: TRBJ2-2; v_call: TRBV5-1; cdr3_nt: TGCGCCAGCAGCTTCGTTCGGGGCGGGGAGCTGTTTTTT; cdr3_aa: CASSFVRGGELFF
clone_size: NA; d_call: TRBD2; j_call: TRBJ2-2; v_call: TRBV18; cdr3_nt: TGTGCCAGCTCACCACAGCGGGGGAACACCGGGGAGCTGTTTTTT; cdr3_aa: CASSPQRGNTGELFF
clone_size: few; d_call: NA; j_call: TRBJ2-5; v_call: TRBV6-5; cdr3_nt: TGTGCCAGCAACCGTATGCAAGGGGAGACCCAGTACTTC; cdr3_aa: CASNRMQGETQYF
clone_size: few; d_call: NA; j_call: TRBJ2-2; v_call: TRBV20-1; cdr3_nt: TGCAGTGCTAGGAGAACAGGGTACACCGGGGAGCTGTTTTTT; cdr3_aa: CSARRTGYTGELFF
clone_size: NA; d_call: TRBD1; j_call: TRBJ1-5; v_call: TRBV5-5; cdr3_nt: TGTGCCAGCAGCTTGGCCGGACAGGGAGGTCAGCCCCAGCATTTT; cdr3_aa: CASSLAGQGGQPQHF
clone_size: many; d_call: TRBD1; j_call: TRBJ2-1; v_call: TRBV20-1; cdr3_nt: TGCAGTGCCTTACCTACAGGGGGGCTTCGAAATGAGCAGTTCTTC; cdr3_aa: CSALPTGGLRNEQFF
clone_size: NA; d_call: TRBD1; j_call: TRBJ1-5; v_call: TRBV15; cdr3_nt: TGTGCCACCAGCAGAGCCTCAGGGACAGGGGTAGGCAATCAGCCCCAGCATTTT; cdr3_aa: CATSRASGTGVGNQPQHF
clone_size: NA; d_call: NA; j_call: TRBJ1-6; v_call: TRBV20-1; cdr3_nt: TGCAGTGTTTTAAAATCGGGGCCTAATTCACCCCTCCACTTT; cdr3_aa: CSVLKSGPNSPLHF
clone_size: few; d_call: NA; j_call: TRBJ1-6; v_call: TRBV20-1; cdr3_nt: TGCAGTGCTGCCGGGACCTCATGGGGCAATTCACCCCTCCACTTT; cdr3_aa: CSAAGTSWGNSPLHF
clone_size: few; d_call: NA; j_call: TRBJ2-1; v_call: TRBV10-3; cdr3_nt: TGTGCCATCAGTCACAGCCTAATAGAGCAGTTCTTC; cdr3_aa: CAISHSLIEQFF
clone_size: many; d_call: TRBD2; j_call: TRBJ2-7; v_call: TRBV4-3; cdr3_nt: TGCGCCAGCAGCCAAGTACTAGCGGGGGCCTACGAGCAGTACTTC; cdr3_aa: CASSQVLAGAYEQYF
clone_size: NA; d_call: NA; j_call: TRBJ2-4; v_call: TRBV28; cdr3_nt: TGTGCCAGCAGTTCCAGCCTAGCCCCGGGGACCTTGTCCTACATTCAGTACTTC; cdr3_aa: CASSSSLAPGTLSYIQYF
clone_size: NA; d_call: NA; j_call: TRBJ2-2; v_call: TRBV5-6; cdr3_nt: TGTGCCAGCAGCCTAGACAGCGTGAGGGTCGTCGGGGAGCTGTTTTTT; cdr3_aa: CASSLDSVRVVGELFF
clone_size: few; d_call: TRBD1; j_call: TRBJ2-7; v_call: TRBV12-3/TRBV12-4; cdr3_nt: TGTGCCAGCACCCACGCCGGACAGGGGGCCTACGAGCAGTACTTC; cdr3_aa: CASTHAGQGAYEQYF
clone_size: NA; d_call: NA; j_call: TRBJ2-1; v_call: TRBV24-1; cdr3_nt: TGTGCCACCAGTACCGGGACCAACTCGCGGGAGCAGTTCTTC; cdr3_aa: CATSTGTNSREQFF
clone_size: many; d_call: NA; j_call: TRBJ2-1; v_call: TRBV29-1; cdr3_nt: TGCAGCGTTGCCGATGAGCAGTTCTTC; cdr3_aa: CSVADEQFF
clone_size: NA; d_call: TRBD2; j_call: TRBJ2-1; v_call: TRBV3-1; cdr3_nt: TGTGCCAGCAGCCGCCAGTCTAGCGGGGTATACAATGAGCAGTTCTTC; cdr3_aa: CASSRQSSGVYNEQFF
clone_size: few; d_call: NA; j_call: TRBJ1-1; v_call: TRBV7-6; cdr3_nt: TGTGCCAGCAGCTTATCCGCAGGGCGGCCTGAAGCTTTCTTT; cdr3_aa: CASSLSAGRPEAFF
clone_size: NA; d_call: TRBD2; j_call: TRBJ2-3; v_call: TRBV6-2/TRBV6-3; cdr3_nt: TGTGCCAGCCGCGGGGGGGCCTGGGATACGCAGTATTTT; cdr3_aa: CASRGGAWDTQYF
clone_size: few; d_call: NA; j_call: TRBJ1-1; v_call: TRBV7-6; cdr3_nt: TGTGCCAGCAGCTTAAGTTCAGCCGTACTTGCTGATAACACTGAAGCTTTCTTT; cdr3_aa: CASSLSSAVLADNTEAFF
clone_size: NA; d_call: NA; j_call: TRBJ2-2; v_call: TRBV27; cdr3_nt: TGTGCCAGCAGTCTATTAGTTCATGACGGGGAGCTGTTTTTT; cdr3_aa: CASSLLVHDGELFF
clone_size: few; d_call: NA; j_call: TRBJ2-2; v_call: TRBV7-9; cdr3_nt: TGTGCGGCCGCGAGGGGCCCAGGCACCGGGGAGCTGTTTTTT; cdr3_aa: CAAARGPGTGELFF
clone_size: many; d_call: NA; j_call: TRBJ2-1; v_call: TRBV12-3/TRBV12-4; cdr3_nt: TGTGCCAGCAGTTTTCGGGGTACCTACAATGAGCAGTTCTTC; cdr3_aa: CASSFRGTYNEQFF
clone_size: few; d_call: TRBD1; j_call: TRBJ1-3; v_call: TRBV11-2; cdr3_nt: TGTGCCAGCAGCCTTGGACAGGGGCTGGGAAACACCATATATTTT; cdr3_aa: CASSLGQGLGNTIYF
clone_size: many; d_call: TRBD1; j_call: TRBJ2-7; v_call: TRBV11-2; cdr3_nt: TGTGCCAGCAGCCGGACAGGGTGGGAGCAGTACTTC; cdr3_aa: CASSRTGWEQYF
clone_size: few; d_call: NA; j_call: TRBJ1-1; v_call: TRBV5-1; cdr3_nt: TGCGCCAGCAGCCCCGGGATAGGGGGAATGAACACTGAAGCTTTCTTT; cdr3_aa: CASSPGIGGMNTEAFF
clone_size: few; d_call: NA; j_call: TRBJ2-3; v_call: TRBV6-2/TRBV6-3; cdr3_nt: TGTGCCAGCAGAACAGGGAATTGGAACACAGATACGCAGTATTTT; cdr3_aa: CASRTGNWNTDTQYF
clone_size: many; d_call: NA; j_call: TRBJ2-1; v_call: TRBV7-2; cdr3_nt: TGTGCCAGCAGCTCCCGGGACACATACAATGAGCAGTTCTTC; cdr3_aa: CASSSRDTYNEQFF